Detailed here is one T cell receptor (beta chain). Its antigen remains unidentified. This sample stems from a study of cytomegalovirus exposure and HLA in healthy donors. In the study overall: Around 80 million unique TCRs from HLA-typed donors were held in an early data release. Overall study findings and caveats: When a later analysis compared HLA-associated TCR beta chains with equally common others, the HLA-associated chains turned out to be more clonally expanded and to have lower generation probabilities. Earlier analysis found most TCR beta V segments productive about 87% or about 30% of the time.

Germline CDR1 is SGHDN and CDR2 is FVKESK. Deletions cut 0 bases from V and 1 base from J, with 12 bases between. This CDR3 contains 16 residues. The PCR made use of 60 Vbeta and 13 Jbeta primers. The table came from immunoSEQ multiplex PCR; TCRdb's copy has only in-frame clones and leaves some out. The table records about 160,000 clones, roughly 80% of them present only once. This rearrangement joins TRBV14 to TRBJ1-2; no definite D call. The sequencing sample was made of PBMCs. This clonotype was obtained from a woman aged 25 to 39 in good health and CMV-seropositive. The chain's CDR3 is CASSQEECLSNYGYTF. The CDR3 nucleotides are TGTGCCAGCAGCCAAGAGGAGTGTCTGAGTAACTATGGCTACACCTTC. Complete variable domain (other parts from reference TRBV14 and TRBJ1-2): EAGVTQFPSHSVIEKGQTVTLRCDPISGHDNLYWYRRVMGKEIKFLLHFVKESKQDESGMPNNRFLAERTGGTYSTLKVQPAELEDSGVYFCASSQEECLSNYGYTFGSGTRLTVV.